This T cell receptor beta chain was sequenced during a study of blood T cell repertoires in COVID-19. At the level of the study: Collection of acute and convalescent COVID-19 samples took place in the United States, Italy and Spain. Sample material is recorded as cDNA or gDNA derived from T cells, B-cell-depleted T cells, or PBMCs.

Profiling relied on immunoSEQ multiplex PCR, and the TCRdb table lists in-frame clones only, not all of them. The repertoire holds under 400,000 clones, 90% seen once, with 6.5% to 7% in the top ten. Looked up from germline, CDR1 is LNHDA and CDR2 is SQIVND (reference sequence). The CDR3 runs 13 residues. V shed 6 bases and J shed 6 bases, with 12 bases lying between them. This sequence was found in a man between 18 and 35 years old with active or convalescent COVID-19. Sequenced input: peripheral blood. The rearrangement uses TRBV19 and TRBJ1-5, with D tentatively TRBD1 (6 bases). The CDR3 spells CASRQGQGQPQHF. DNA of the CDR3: TGTGCCAGTAGGCAGGGGCAGGGTCAGCCCCAGCATTTT.